This entry concerns a single T cell receptor (beta chain). The V and J ends lost 2 bases and 8 bases respectively, with 13 bases between them. CDR3 length: 14 residues. CDR1 SEHNR and CDR2 FQNEAQ come from the germline V gene (reference sequence). Method: immunoSEQ multiplex PCR; TCRdb's copy keeps in-frame clones and lacks some. The sample includes 30,000 to 40,000 clones, 80% to 90% of them seen just once. This record belongs to a study of blood T cell repertoires in COVID-19. The rearrangement joins TRBV7-9 to TRBJ1-3, with TRBD1 as a possible D gene (5 bases). Sequenced: peripheral blood. The clonotype was recovered from a man aged 55-75 years with active COVID-19. The CDR3: CASSLLRGADTIYF. DNA for the CDR3: TGTGCCAGCAGCTTACTTCGCGGGGCGGACACCATATATTTT.